This TCR beta chain appears in the sequencing data of a study of human T cells and chemical hapten exposure (dated by TCRdb to about 2021). For the wider study: For sensitization, 2% DPC in acetone was applied to a roughly 2 cm by roughly 2 cm area of upper inner arm skin. Throughout the approximately 24-week study period, patients were also given weekly therapeutic DPC doses on the scalp. Patch testing was performed on the upper back with Finn chambers containing 0.01% DPC, and the patch tests were scored after 6 days according to International Contact Dermatitis Research Group standards. The patient cohort, mostly female, included alopecia areata with under or over 50% scalp involvement, alopecia totalis and alopecia universalis. Libraries were pooled for sequencing, and per-sample TCR yields varied mainly because of small differences in library volumes within the pool. Peripheral blood TCR repertoire changes were tracked in vivo in alopecia patients during primary and secondary sensitization to the hapten diphenylcyclopropenone (DPC). Blood was sampled from patients pre-sensitization (week 0) and at 2, 6 and about 24 weeks after DPC sensitization. Blood for TCR sequencing was provided by twenty-nine alopecia patients at one to four time points (pre-sensitization, 2, 6 and 24 weeks).

Sample time point, as interpreted from the label and publication: patch test 2, 6 weeks after DPC sensitization. According to the study, the label for this sample's treatment or condition signals: therapeutic diphenylcyclopropenone sensitization with weekly scalp DPC. At each patch-test visit, blood was drawn before the patch test was applied. Eligible patients were aged 18 to 70, diagnosed with alopecia, deemed suitable for DPC therapy, and excluded if pregnant. Unfractionated whole blood was collected in Tempus Blood RNA tubes, and total RNA was extracted from that blood. Trimming removed 5 bases from V and 9 bases from J; the gene matches leave 9 bases unexplained. The CDR3 runs 15 residues from the cysteine to the phenylalanine. The sequence is cut down to CDR3 DNA, 45 bases in frame from base 1. As encoded in the germline V gene, CDR1 is MNHEY while CDR2 is SVGAGI. The library was made by RACE. TCRdb lists the instrument as NextSeq 500. During library preparation, unique molecular identifiers were attached to individual cDNA molecules so that TCRs could be counted in a quantitative, reproducible way. Each blood RNA sample was used to sequence both TCR alpha and TCR beta chains. The published analysis was carried out like this. Samples had a median of roughly 99,000 TCRs, with a range from roughly 23,224 to 700,000. V, J and CDR3 annotation of the TCR reads was carried out using the Decombinator software suite. Every sample was subsampled to the same number of TCRs (28,000) for the PS versus PT1 abundance plots. Expanded TCRs were defined as absent before sensitization and observed at least eight times at the 2-week time point. Through fastp at Q25 and MiXCR, TCRdb rebuilt clones from the public reads, retaining in-frame beta chains. A single entry per CDR3 protein holds the most common genes and DNA from its merged rows. What appears here as the V and J calls and clone size reflects TCRdb's work, not the paper's. For this sample the table gives about 380,000 distinct CDR3 sequences, of which around 6% were detected only once. The ten largest clonotypes hold around 6% of the sample.

What the work shows at the level of the full study, not this receptor alone: Repeated subsampling changed both the strength of the expansion versus patch-test correlation and the threshold at which that correlation became significant. No change with DPC sensitization was found in the number of TCRs above 1 in 1000 frequency, and no evidence of global repertoire structure alterations was found. A positive correlation was found between the number of PT1 expanded TCRs and patch test score, with significance reached at thresholds 8, 16 and 32 but not 4. Because every patient had alopecia, a presumed autoimmune disease, the patients' immune response might differ from that of healthy individuals. Compared with pre-sensitization or healthy control sets, expanded TCRs formed significantly more large CDR3 similarity clusters, which is consistent with antigen-driven responses.

This clonotype was observed a handful of times. Its antigen is currently not known. No per-base quality is available; no much larger clone lies one base away. The sequence joins TRBV6-5 to TRBJ2-1; TRBD1 agrees with 11 junctional bases. The receptor was isolated from a woman aged 18 to 35 with alopecia areata. Some clones in this sample may be carry-over from other donors' samples. Material: whole blood, obtained in connection with sensitization to the hapten diphenylcyclopropenone (DPC). Here the CDR3 is given as CASSEPGQGDGEQFF. The DNA is TGTGCCAGCAGTGAACCGGGACAGGGGGACGGTGAGCAGTTCTTC.